This T cell receptor (beta chain) was identified during a study of T cell clusters in autoimmune cytopenias. This CDR3 has 15 residues. CDR1 MNHEY and CDR2 SMNVEV come from the germline V gene (reference sequence). Multiplex touch-down PCR amplified TRB using TRB-A and TRB-B pools in one tube. TCRdb re-called the multiplex PCR reads; every CDR3 protein appears as one record, without DNA. The specimen's table records thousands of distinct CDR3 sequences. Each sample's input was 200 to 300 ng genomic DNA, some 34,000 genome equivalents. These data were also filed under a second study, of T cell repertoires in aging, cancer and after chemotherapy.

The receptor's source is a human donor with an autoimmune cytopenia or autoimmune hepatitis (not recorded which). The chain couples TRBV27 to TRBJ2-3. What was sequenced was peripheral blood. This chain's CDR3 is CASSLRPPSTDTQYF.